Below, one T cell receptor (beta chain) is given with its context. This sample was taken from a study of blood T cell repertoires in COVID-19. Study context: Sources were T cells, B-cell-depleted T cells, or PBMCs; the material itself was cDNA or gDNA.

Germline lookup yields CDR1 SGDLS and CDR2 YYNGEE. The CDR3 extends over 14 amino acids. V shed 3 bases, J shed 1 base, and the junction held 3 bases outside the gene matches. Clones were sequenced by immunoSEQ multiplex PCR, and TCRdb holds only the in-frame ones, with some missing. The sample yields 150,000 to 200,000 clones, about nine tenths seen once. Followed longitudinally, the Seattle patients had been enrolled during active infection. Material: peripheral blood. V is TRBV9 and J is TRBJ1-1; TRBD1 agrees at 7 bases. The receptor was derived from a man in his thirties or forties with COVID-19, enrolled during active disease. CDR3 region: CASSAGDRNTEAFF. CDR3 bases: TGTGCCAGCAGCGCGGGGGACAGGAACACTGAAGCTTTCTTT.